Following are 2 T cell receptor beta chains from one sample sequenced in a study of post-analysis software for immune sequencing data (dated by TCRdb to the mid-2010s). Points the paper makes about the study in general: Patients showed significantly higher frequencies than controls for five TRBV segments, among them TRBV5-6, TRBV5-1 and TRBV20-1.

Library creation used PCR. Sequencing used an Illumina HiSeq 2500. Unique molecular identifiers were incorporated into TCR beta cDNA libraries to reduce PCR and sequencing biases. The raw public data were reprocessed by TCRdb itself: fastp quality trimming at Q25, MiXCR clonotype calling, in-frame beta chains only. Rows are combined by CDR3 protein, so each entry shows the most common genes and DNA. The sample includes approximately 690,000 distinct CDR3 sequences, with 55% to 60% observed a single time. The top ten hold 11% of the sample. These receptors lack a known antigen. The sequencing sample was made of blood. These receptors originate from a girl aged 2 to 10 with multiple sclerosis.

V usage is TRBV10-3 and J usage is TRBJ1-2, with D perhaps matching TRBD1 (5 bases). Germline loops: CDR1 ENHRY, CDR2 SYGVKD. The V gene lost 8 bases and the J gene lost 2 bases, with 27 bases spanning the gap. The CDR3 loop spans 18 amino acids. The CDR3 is CAIGGQSGLPGPNYGYTF. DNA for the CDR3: TGTGCCATCGGTGGGCAAAGTGGGCTTCCGGGGCCCAACTATGGCTACACCTTC.

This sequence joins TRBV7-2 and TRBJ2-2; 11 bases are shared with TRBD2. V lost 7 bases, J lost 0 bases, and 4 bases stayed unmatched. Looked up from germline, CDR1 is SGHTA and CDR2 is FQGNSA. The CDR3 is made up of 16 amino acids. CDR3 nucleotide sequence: TGTGCCAGCACCTCGACTAGCGGGGCGAACACCGGGGAGCTGTTTTTT. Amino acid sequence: CASTSTSGANTGELFF.